The present T cell receptor beta chain was sequenced within a study of regulatory T cells in long-lasting Graves disease. Germline CDR1 reads KGHSH; CDR2 reads LQKENI. The CDR3 contains 14 residues. The V and J ends lost 2 bases and 7 bases respectively, with 14 bases between them. General study results and limits: The small sample size may have reduced accuracy.

At least ten counts were recorded for this clonotype. The antigen is not known. Time point reported: newly diagnosed GD, antithyroid drugs for less than 3 months. Extracted RNA from PBMCs served as the source of the TCR library. Graves' disease diagnosis was established per American Thyroid Association guidelines. Patient provenance is recorded as an endocrinology department in Xi'an, China. Arm-PCR of CDR3 regions and iRepertoire HTBI primers were used to build TCR beta libraries. MiXCR, run by TCRdb on the multiplex PCR reads, gives a single entry per CDR3 protein. The sample carries hundreds of thousands of distinct CDR3 sequences, approximately 12% recorded once. These data were also filed under a second study, of T cells in Graves' hyperthyroidism and ophthalmopathy. That paper adds: Separating ophthalmopathy from stable hyperthyroidism was achieved by a 13 V-J model.

The chain joins TRBV18 to TRBJ1-1; maybe TRBD1 (6 bases). Specimen: peripheral blood mononuclear cells (PBMCs), collected at new diagnosis, from a patient treated with antithyroid drugs. This receptor was obtained from a woman aged 30 to 39 with Graves disease. CDR3: CASSPMEGGNEAFF. CDR3 nucleotide sequence: TGTGCCAGCTCACCAATGGAGGGGGGGAATGAAGCTTTCTTT.